Sequencing of this T cell receptor (beta chain) was carried out in a study of T-cell reconstitution after alpha-beta-depleted transplantation in children. The CDR3 runs 22 residues. Germline assignment: CDR1 LGHNA and CDR2 YNFKEQ. Trimming cost V 4 bases and J 0 bases; bases outside gene matches: 18. Preparation of the TCRbeta library was carried out with unique molecular identifiers. TCRdb analysed the PCR reads with MiXCR anew, one entry per CDR3 protein. Of over 400,000 distinct CDR3 sequences detected, around an eighth appear once; the ten largest clones hold roughly 5.4%. This clonotype has a handful of counts.

The clonotype originates from a human donor who donated a stem cell graft to a child with combined immunodeficiency. This specimen was PBMCs from the stem cell graft donor, taken from the stem cell graft. V usage is TRBV4-2 and J usage is TRBJ2-1, with 13 nucleotides matching TRBD2. The DNA of the CDR3 is TGTGCCAGCAGCCCATGGACAGGGGGCCTTACTAGCGGGAGGGGCTCCTACAATGAGCAGTTCTTC. The encoded protein is CASSPWTGGLTSGRGSYNEQFF.